The sequence of this T cell receptor beta chain was determined in a study of shared clonotypes between healthy human individuals. Points from the study as a whole: It was observed that 5% to 6% of naive CD4 clonotypes were shared across several donors. Sampling included only blood; tissue repertoires likely differ.

Healthy and HIV-negative, the adult donors had no recent acute infections or vaccinations. Per the original methods: Filtering differed, since immunoSEQ gave only junction sequences and no quality scores. The table came from immunoSEQ multiplex PCR; TCRdb's copy has only in-frame clones and leaves some out. V and J calls plus clone size are reproduced from that table; the DNA served to infer D and trimming. The table has over 2 million clones, 85% to 95% seen once; the top ten hold around 0.35%. This clone is a singleton in its sample. Its antigen is unknown. The CDR3 is 16 amino acids. Germline V CDR1 and CDR2: PRHDT, FYEKMQ (reference sequence). The J segment lost 5 bases and the V segment lost 2 bases, leaving 9 bases of the junction unmatched.

J is TRBJ2-7 and V is TRBV13, with TRBD2 matching 10 bases. Sequencing was done on a sample of naive CD4+ T cells from PBMCs. Sample subset: CD45RA+ positively selected. The clonotype originates from a man younger than 30 in good health. Some clones in this sample may be carry-over from other donors' samples. As DNA, the CDR3 is TGTGCCAGCAGCTTACTTGCTAGCGGGAGTCTGAACGAGCAGTACTTC. This gives the protein CASSLLASGSLNEQYF.